This record looks at one T cell receptor beta chain sequence and its context. Its cognate antigen is unknown. This specimen comes from a study of T-cell reconstitution after alpha-beta-depleted transplantation in children. Findings of the study overall: Surviving recipient cells, namely T cells and thymic progenitors, were the source of high day-60 TCRbeta diversity in some patients. By about two months after transplant, alpha-beta T cells reportedly arose from several hundred graft clones that had expanded. Newly produced T cells mostly accounted for T-cell counts and diversity one year post-transplant.

For TCRbeta, the library was prepared with unique molecular identifiers. TCRdb called the PCR reads again in MiXCR, with one record for every CDR3 protein. The sample holds about 580,000 distinct CDR3 sequences, roughly 27% seen once. Here the sequenced sample was PBMCs, taken before TCRalphabeta/CD19-depleted stem cell transplant. The receptor's source is a boy under three years old with Wiskott-Aldrich syndrome, due to receive a stem cell transplant.

The CDR3 reads CSARAPGLAGGLLSYNEQFF. The CDR3 DNA reads as TGCAGTGCTAGAGCCCCAGGACTAGCGGGAGGTCTCCTATCCTACAATGAGCAGTTCTTC. The chain joins TRBV20-1 to TRBJ2-1; TRBD2 agrees at 14 bases. The V segment lost 1 base and the J segment 1 base; nucleotides outside the gene matches: 12. The CDR3 totals 20 residues. The V gene's germline CDR1 is DFQATT and CDR2 SNEGSKA (reference sequence).